The 19 T cell receptor beta chains reported below all come from one sample, sequenced in a study of blood T cell repertoires in COVID-19. The protocol was immunoSEQ multiplex PCR, while the TCRdb copy is restricted to in-frame clones and leaves out a portion. Counted here are about 220,000 clones, roughly 88% occurring once; the ten biggest clones make up roughly a tenth. The sample taken for sequencing was peripheral blood. These receptors all stem from a man aged 50-60 years with active or convalescent COVID-19.

The rearrangement links TRBV7-3 to TRBJ2-3; a possible D gene is TRBD2 (6 bases). The CDR3 consists of 15 residues. Germline CDR1 is SGHTA and CDR2 is FQGTGA. The V gene lost 5 bases and the J gene lost 1 base, with 13 bases spanning the gap. CDR3 bases: TGTGCCAGCAGCGCCTCGGCGGGGCGCACAGATACGCAGTATTTT. This gives the protein CASSASAGRTDTQYF.

The chain has TRBV18 and TRBJ2-1, with TRBD2 identical over 7 bases. The germline CDR1 and CDR2 sequences are KGHSH and LQKENI. The CDR3 covers 15 residues. J was trimmed by 4 bases and V by 6 bases; bases with no gene match: 9. The CDR3: CASSVTAGRYNEQFF. CDR3 nucleotide sequence: TGTGCCAGCTCGGTTACAGCGGGGCGTTACAATGAGCAGTTCTTC.

As for this clone: Other nucleotide sequences in the sample specify the same CDR3. The chain carries TRBV5-1 and TRBJ1-3, with D uncertain. The CDR3 consists of 14 residues. The V end was cut by 4 bases, the J end by 3 bases, with 11 bases between. CDR1 and CDR2 (germline): SGHRS, YFSETQ. CDR3 in amino acids: CASSLAGFGNTIYF. The CDR3 bases are TGCGCCAGCAGCCTGGCGGGGTTTGGAAACACCATATATTTT.

The chain joins TRBV4-2 to TRBJ1-6; the D is unclear. Germline values: CDR1 LGHNA, CDR2 YNFKEQ. The CDR3 runs to 14 residues. V lost 0 bases to trimming and J lost 7 bases, with 7 bases between them. This CDR3 reads CASSQENSNSPLHF. In DNA form, the CDR3 reads TGTGCCAGCAGCCAAGAGAACAGCAATTCACCCCTCCACTTT.

In its sample, this clone was seen once. The genes are TRBV12-3 or TRBV12-4 and TRBJ1-1; tentatively, D is TRBD1 (5 bases). This CDR3 has 12 amino acids. The V end was cut by 3 bases, the J end by 12 bases, with 14 bases between. CDR3 bases: TGTGCCAGCAGTTTCCACAGGTTGGAGTCTTTCTTT. This translates into CASSFHRLESFF.

V and J are TRBV19 and TRBJ1-3; 8 bases are a match to TRBD1. Germline V gene lookup returns CDR1 LNHDA and CDR2 SQIVND (reference sequence). The J segment lost 2 bases and the V segment lost 8 bases, leaving 2 bases of the junction unmatched. There are 13 residues in the CDR3. The CDR3 protein is CASGQGPGNTIYF. In nucleotides, the CDR3 is TGTGCCAGTGGACAGGGCCCTGGAAACACCATATATTTT. Complete variable domain (other parts from reference TRBV19 and TRBJ1-3): DGGITQSPKYLFRKEGQNVTLSCEQNLNHDAMYWYRQDPGQGLRLIYYSQIVNDFQKGDIAEGYSVSREKKESFPLTVTSAQKNPTAFYLCASGQGPGNTIYFGEGSWLTVV.

The CDR3 bases are TGTGCCAGCTCACCACCGGCGGGGGGAATTTACAATGAGCAGTTCTTC. It translates to CASSPPAGGIYNEQFF. The rearrangement joins TRBV18 to TRBJ2-1; 8 positions agree with TRBD2. CDR1 and CDR2 from the germline V gene are KGHSH and LQKENI. V lost 0 bases to trimming and J lost 4 bases; unmatched junction nucleotides: 5. CDR3 length: 16 amino acids.

This chain uses TRBV18 with TRBJ1-2, with 8 bases fitting TRBD1. The CDR3 has 16 amino acids. Trimming at V came to 2 bases and at J to 5 bases, leaving 10 bases not matched to a gene. Germline lookup yields CDR1 KGHSH and CDR2 LQKENI. CDR3 sequence reads: CASSPIARGLPYGYTF. The DNA of the CDR3 is TGTGCCAGCTCACCAATTGCCAGGGGGCTCCCTTATGGCTACACCTTC. The variable domain in full, completed from reference TRBV18 and TRBJ1-2, reads NAGVMQNPRHLVRRRGQEARLRCSPMKGHSHVYWYRQLPEEGLKFMVYLQKENIIDESGMPKERFSAEFPKEGPSILRIQQVVRGDSAAYFCASSPIARGLPYGYTFGSGTRLTVV.

As DNA, the CDR3 is TGTGCCAGCAGCTTAGACAGACCTTCTGAAGCTTTCTTT. This gives the protein CASSLDRPSEAFF. V usage is TRBV7-2 and J usage is TRBJ1-1; D unclear. Trimming shortened V by 1 base and J by 6 bases, and 9 bases separated the two germline ends. Germline CDR1 reads SGHTA; CDR2 reads FQGNSA. The CDR3 covers 13 residues.

This chain connects TRBV28 to TRBJ2-5, with TRBD1 as a possible D gene (6 bases). Germline V lookup: CDR1 MDHEN, CDR2 SYDVKM. V shed 2 bases and J shed 5 bases, with 15 bases lying between them. CDR3 size: 15 residues. Here the CDR3 reads CASSLTGTTEETQYF. The CDR3 nucleotides are TGTGCCAGCAGTTTAACTGGGACAACGGAGGAGACCCAGTACTTC.

The chain is built from TRBV15 and TRBJ2-7; 8 nucleotides agree with TRBD1. CDR3 size: 17 residues. Germline V lookup: CDR1 LNHNV, CDR2 YYDKDF (reference sequence). The junction had 10 bases not matched to a gene; V was cut back by 0 bases and J by 3 bases. The CDR3 nucleotides read TGTGCCACCAGCAGAGACCGACCGGGACAGGTGGGCTACGAGCAGTACGTC. This translates into CATSRDRPGQVGYEQYV.

The genes are TRBV7-2 and TRBJ2-1, with D unclear. Germline CDR1 reads SGHTA; CDR2 reads FQGNSA. CDR3 length: 14 residues. The V and J ends lost 5 bases and 0 bases respectively, with 8 bases between them. The CDR3 DNA is TGTGCCAGCAGCCCTTCTAGCTCCTACAATGAGCAGTTCTTC. It yields the protein CASSPSSSYNEQFF.

This clone was seen a single time. The chain links TRBV7-9 to TRBJ1-5, with 7 bases that match TRBD1. Germline CDR1 and CDR2: SEHNR and FQNEAQ (reference sequence). CDR3 length: 14 residues. V gave up 5 bases and J gave up 2 bases; unmatched junction bases: 3. The CDR3 here is CASSLTGGNQPQHF. Here the CDR3 DNA reads TGTGCCAGCAGCCTAACAGGGGGCAATCAGCCCCAGCATTTT.

This clone has a single count. This chain joins TRBV5-8 and TRBJ1-5, with D tentatively TRBD1 (5 bases). V was clipped by 6 bases and J by 2 bases, with 15 bases between them. CDR1 is SGHTS, CDR2 YDEGEE, per germline. The CDR3 runs 15 residues. CDR3 DNA: TGTGCCAGCACCCCCAGGGCGTCCCGCAATCAGCCCCAGCATTTT. It codes for CASTPRASRNQPQHF. The whole variable domain, remainder taken from reference TRBV5-8 and TRBJ1-5, is EAGVTQSPTHLIKTRGQQATLRCSPISGHTSVYWYQQALGLGLQFLLWYDEGEERNRGNFPPRFSGRQFPNYSSELNVNALELEDSALYLCASTPRASRNQPQHFGDGTRLSIL.

The chain employs TRBV4-1 and TRBJ1-4; D might be TRBD1 (6 bases). Germline lookup yields CDR1 MGHRA and CDR2 YSYEKL. CDR3 size: 15 residues. The V end lost 4 bases, the J end lost 7 bases, and 16 bases lay between the germline ends. CDR3 nucleotide sequence: TGCGCCAGCAGCCCATACGGGGGCGGGGGTGAAAAACTGTTTTTT. Its translation: CASSPYGGGGEKLFF.

The J gene is TRBJ1-2, the V gene TRBV7-2, with 7 bases fitting TRBD1. The CDR3 covers 15 residues. The germline V gene encodes CDR1 SGHTA and CDR2 FQGNSA. The trim removed 5 bases at V and 3 bases at J, leaving 9 bases unmatched. The DNA of the CDR3 is TGTGCCAGCAGCCCACAGGGGCCCGGGGACTATGGCTACACCTTC. Its translation is CASSPQGPGDYGYTF. The whole variable domain, filled in from reference TRBV7-2 and TRBJ1-2, reads GAGVSQSPSNKVTEKGKDVELRCDPISGHTALYWYRQSLGQGLEFLIYFQGNSAPDKSGLPSDRFSAERTGGSVSTLTIQRTQQEDSAVYLCASSPQGPGDYGYTFGSGTRLTVV.

The rearrangement links TRBV9 to TRBJ2-5; weak D call: TRBD2 (6 bases). V was pared by 0 bases and J by 5 bases, with 11 bases between. Per the germline V gene, CDR1 is SGDLS and CDR2 is YYNGEE. CDR3 length: 14 amino acids. In DNA, the CDR3 is TGTGCCAGCAGCGTAGGCGGGATCAAGGAGACCCAGTACTTC. Translated: CASSVGGIKETQYF.

The chain joins TRBV11-2 to TRBJ1-2; maybe TRBD1 (6 bases). The CDR3 is 19 residues long. From germline, CDR1 is SGHAT and CDR2 FQNNGV. Trimming removed 4 bases from V and 0 bases from J, with 24 bases in between. CDR3 DNA: TGTGCCAGCAGCTCCCAAGGCGCTTTGGGGGCGGCTACTAACTATGGCTACACCTTC. Translating it yields CASSSQGALGAATNYGYTF.

The chain links TRBV5-6 to TRBJ2-2; 7 nucleotides agree with TRBD1. V dropped 3 bases and J dropped 4; count of bases not matched to a gene: 6. This CDR3 has 15 amino acids. CDR1 is SGHDT, CDR2 YYEEEE, per germline. CDR3 residues: CASSSWTGGTGELFF. In DNA form, the CDR3 reads TGTGCCAGCAGCTCTTGGACAGGAGGCACCGGGGAGCTGTTTTTT.